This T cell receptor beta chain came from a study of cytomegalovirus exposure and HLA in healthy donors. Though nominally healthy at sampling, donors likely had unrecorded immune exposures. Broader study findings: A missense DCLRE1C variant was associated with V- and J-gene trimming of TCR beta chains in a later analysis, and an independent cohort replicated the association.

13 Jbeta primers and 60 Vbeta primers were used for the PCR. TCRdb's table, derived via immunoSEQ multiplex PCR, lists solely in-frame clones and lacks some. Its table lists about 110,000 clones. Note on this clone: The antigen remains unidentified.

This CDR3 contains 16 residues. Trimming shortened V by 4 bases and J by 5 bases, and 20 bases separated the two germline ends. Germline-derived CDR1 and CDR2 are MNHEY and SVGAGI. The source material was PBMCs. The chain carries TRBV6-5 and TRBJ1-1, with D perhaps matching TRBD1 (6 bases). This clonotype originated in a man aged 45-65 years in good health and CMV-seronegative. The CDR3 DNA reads TGTGCCAGCAGTTTGAAGTCAAAACAGGGTTGGACTGAAGCTTTCTTT. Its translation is CASSLKSKQGWTEAFF.